This TCR beta chain is from a study of cytotoxic CD8 clonotypes in ibrutinib-treated CLL. Turning to the study itself: Partial responses numbered roughly 25 and complete responses 2; after a median around 70 months, roughly 15 stayed remitted and approximately 12 progressed. The taking of response samples occurred after a median approximately twelve months of treatment, with a range of 6 to 36.

Between the trimmed V and J ends, which lost 5 bases and 5 bases, there was a span of 9 bases. The germline CDR1 and CDR2 sequences are SEHNR and FQNEAQ (reference sequence). This CDR3 contains 12 residues. Frozen-stored PBMCs produced 1.5 to 2.5 micrograms of genomic DNA for TCR beta libraries. With sequencing, the targeted depth ranged from 1 in 200,000 to 1 in 1 million T cells. Using immunoSEQ multiplex PCR, the repertoire was profiled, and TCRdb retains in-frame clones only, with some absent. The data contain 200,000 or so clones, about 75% of them singletons. The TCR sequence derives from a human donor with chronic lymphocytic leukemia. Sequenced here: PBMCs, sampled after 12 months of ibrutinib treatment. The V and J genes are TRBV7-9 and TRBJ1-2, with D uncertain. For the CDR3, the DNA is TGTGCCAGCAGCCCCCCGGGGTATGGCTACACCTTC. Its protein is CASSPPGYGYTF. Full variable domain (remainder filled in from reference TRBV7-9 and TRBJ1-2): DTGVSQNPRHKITKRGQNVTFRCDPISEHNRLYWYRQTLGQGPEFLTYFQNEAQLEKSRLLSDRFSAERPKGSFSTLEIQRTEQGDSAMYLCASSPPGYGYTFGSGTRLTVV.